One sample yielded the 20 T cell receptor beta chains listed below, sequenced in a study of technical replicates of blood from several donors. The method was immunoSEQ multiplex PCR; TCRdb's version includes in-frame clones alone and lacks a portion of them. Found here are fewer than 95,000 clones, roughly 90% of them singletons; the top ten hold around 0.26%. The sequenced sample consisted of T cells isolated from PBMCs. The receptors come from a human donor in good health.

The rearrangement uses TRBV4-1 and TRBJ1-1; tentatively, D is TRBD1 (6 bases). CDR1 and CDR2 (germline): MGHRA, YSYEKL. Trimming cost V 5 bases and J 0 bases, with 13 bases left between them. This CDR3 region has 15 residues. The CDR3 DNA sequence: TGCGCCAGCAGCTATGGACAGACTCTGAACACTGAAGCTTTCTTT. Protein product: CASSYGQTLNTEAFF.

This chain joins TRBV7-9 and TRBJ2-2, with 12 nucleotides matching TRBD2. CDR3 size: 18 residues. V shed 5 bases, J shed 1 base, and the junction held 8 bases outside the gene matches. Germline CDR1 reads SEHNR; CDR2 reads FQNEAQ (reference sequence). CDR3 loop: CASSVRTSGDKNTGELFF. The CDR3 coding sequence is TGTGCCAGCAGCGTGCGGACTAGCGGGGATAAGAACACCGGGGAGCTGTTTTTT.

CDR3 protein: CASSMGRQGLYNEQFF. CDR3 in DNA: TGTGCCAGTAGTATGGGTCGACAGGGCTTGTACAATGAGCAGTTCTTC. This chain joins TRBV19 and TRBJ2-1, with 7 bases fitting TRBD1. Germline CDR1 is LNHDA and CDR2 is SQIVND (reference sequence). This CDR3 spans 16 amino acids. Germline trimming cut 3 bases from V and 4 bases from J; bases unmatched to any gene: 9.

CDR3 sequence (DNA): TGTGCCAGCAGCCCTGGGGGCGGAGAAGAGACCCAGTACTTC. Its protein product is CASSPGGGEETQYF. V usage is TRBV11-3 and J usage is TRBJ2-5, with D perhaps matching TRBD1 (6 bases). V shed 5 bases and J shed 3 bases, with 13 bases lying between them. CDR3 length: 14 amino acids. Per germline, CDR1 SGHNT and CDR2 YENEEA.

This chain links TRBV2 with TRBJ2-7, with TRBD2 matching over 8 bases. V shed 7 bases, J shed 3 bases, and the junction held 8 bases outside the gene matches. The CDR3 consists of 14 residues. Per the germline V gene, CDR1 is SNHLY and CDR2 is FYNNEI. This CDR3 is CASTPGLGVYEQYF. The DNA for the CDR3 is TGTGCCAGCACACCGGGACTAGGTGTCTACGAGCAGTACTTC.

CDR3 in amino acids: CASSRDYYEQYF. CDR3 DNA sequence: TGCGCCAGCAGCAGGGACTACTACGAGCAGTACTTC. The rearrangement links TRBV4-1 to TRBJ2-7; 7 positions agree with TRBD2. The length of the CDR3 is 12 residues. CDR1 is MGHRA and CDR2 is YSYEKL in the germline V gene. V trimming: 5 bases; J trimming: 3 bases; junction bases outside the gene matches: 1.

The rearrangement uses TRBV27 and TRBJ2-1; D is uncertain. V was cut by 7 bases and J by 2 bases, with 12 bases left in between. The CDR3 spans 14 residues. Germline V gives CDR1 MNHEY, CDR2 SMNVEV (reference sequence). This CDR3 is CASTPRMAYNEQFF. As DNA, the CDR3 is TGTGCCAGCACCCCCAGAATGGCCTACAATGAGCAGTTCTTC.

The chain is built from TRBV7-9 and TRBJ1-2; TRBD1 matches 7 bases. The V segment lost 4 bases and the J segment 7 bases; nucleotides outside the gene matches: 12. The CDR3 contains 15 residues. The germline gives CDR1 SEHNR, CDR2 FQNEAQ (reference sequence). CDR3: CASSYVSQGDRGYTF. DNA for the CDR3: TGTGCCAGCAGCTACGTTTCTCAGGGGGACCGTGGCTACACCTTC.

The count of this clone is one. V and J are TRBV28 and TRBJ2-7; 8 bases agree with TRBD1. Losses at the gene ends were 8 bases for V and 1 base for J; bases not matched to a gene: 4. This CDR3 spans 13 amino acids. The germline V gene has CDR1 MDHEN and CDR2 SYDVKM. This CDR3 reads CASRTGPSYEQYF. CDR3 coding DNA: TGTGCCAGCCGGACAGGGCCTTCCTACGAGCAGTACTTC.

The chain has TRBV6-5 and TRBJ1-1; maybe TRBD1 (5 bases). Germline V gene sequence: CDR1 MNHEY, CDR2 SVGAGI. This CDR3 spans 15 amino acids. V lost 7 bases and J lost 1, with 16 bases in between. The DNA of the CDR3 is TGTGCCAGCAAGGAACTCGGGACTCAGAACACTGAAGCTTTCTTT. This sequence encodes CASKELGTQNTEAFF.

The rearrangement uses TRBV14 and TRBJ1-4; TRBD1 agrees at 7 bases. This CDR3 has 18 amino acids. V gave up 2 bases and J gave up 8 bases; unmatched junction bases: 17. The germline V gene encodes CDR1 SGHDN and CDR2 FVKESK. This chain's CDR3 is CASSQISTGFEFDEKLFF. In DNA, the CDR3 is TGTGCCAGCAGCCAAATTTCGACAGGGTTTGAATTCGACGAAAAACTGTTTTTT. The full variable domain, in which reference TRBV14 and TRBJ1-4 provide the parts outside the CDR3, is EAGVTQFPSHSVIEKGQTVTLRCDPISGHDNLYWYRRVMGKEIKFLLHFVKESKQDESGMPNNRFLAERTGGTYSTLKVQPAELEDSGVYFCASSQISTGFEFDEKLFFGSGTQLSVL.

The rearrangement joins TRBV23-1 to TRBJ2-3, with D maybe TRBD1 (6 bases). TRBV23-1 is labeled an ORF, and its function is uncertain. V lost 10 bases and J lost 0, with 29 bases in between. The CDR3 is 19 amino acids. In DNA, the CDR3 is TGCGCCACGATTCCGACAGGCAAGAACCAAGTGAGAAGCACAGATACGCAGTATTTT. It is translated as CATIPTGKNQVRSTDTQYF.

The chain has TRBV5-1 and TRBJ2-7; D not certain. The CDR3 contains 14 residues. Germline V gene lookup returns CDR1 SGHRS and CDR2 YFSETQ. V lost 0 bases, J lost 1 base, and 8 bases lay in between. The CDR3 DNA sequence: TGCGCCAGCAGCTTGGGTGAGAATTCCTACGAGCAGTACTTC. It is translated as CASSLGENSYEQYF.

The chain links TRBV5-1 to TRBJ1-3; D is ambiguous. In germline, CDR1 is SGHRS, CDR2 YFSETQ. The V end lost 2 bases, the J end lost 1 base, and 7 bases lay between the germline ends. The CDR3 is made up of 14 amino acids. The CDR3, as DNA: TGCGCCAGCAGCTTCGGTGCTTCTGGAAACACCATATATTTT. It is translated as CASSFGASGNTIYF.

The chain combines TRBV9 with TRBJ2-3; D unresolved. Trimming removed 4 bases at V and 2 bases at J, with 8 bases between. Germline V gene data show CDR1 as SGDLS and CDR2 as YYNGEE. The CDR3 totals 13 residues. Here the CDR3 reads CASSISHTDTQYF. In DNA, the CDR3 is TGTGCCAGCAGCATATCACACACAGATACGCAGTATTTT.

V is TRBV27 and J is TRBJ2-7; possibly TRBD2 for D (7 bases). CDR3 size: 12 residues. Germline V gene sequence: CDR1 MNHEY, CDR2 SMNVEV (reference sequence). The V gene lost 8 bases and the J gene lost 5 bases, with 13 bases spanning the gap. CDR3 nucleotides: TGTGCCAGCGCGGGGGCCCCCCACGAGCAGTACTTC. It yields the protein CASAGAPHEQYF.

The chain recombines TRBV7-9 with TRBJ1-1, with 7 bases fitting TRBD1. The germline CDR1 and CDR2 sequences are SEHNR and FQNEAQ (reference sequence). The CDR3 runs to 13 residues. The CDR3 loop is CVVRDRMNTEAFF. The CDR3 nucleotides are TGTGTGGTCCGGGACAGAATGAACACTGAAGCTTTCTTT. Full variable domain (rest looked up from reference TRBV7-9 and TRBJ1-1): DTGVSQNPRHKITKRGQNVTFRCDPISEHNRLYWYRQTLGQGPEFLTYFQNEAQLEKSRLLSDRFSAERPKGSFSTLEIQRTEQGDSAMYLCVVRDRMNTEAFFGQGTRLTVV.

The chain uses TRBV2 and TRBJ2-2; unclear D gene. Deletions cut 3 bases from V and 0 bases from J, with 11 bases between. CDR1 is SNHLY, CDR2 FYNNEI, per germline. This CDR3 comprises 16 residues. CDR3 region: CASSDLAQANTGELFF. The CDR3 nucleotides read TGTGCCAGCAGTGATTTGGCCCAAGCGAACACCGGGGAGCTGTTTTTT.

This clone came up a few times. The V and J genes are TRBV29-1 and TRBJ1-1, with 7 bases lining up with TRBD1. Germline lookup yields CDR1 SQVTM and CDR2 ANQGSEA. J lost 1 base, V lost 3 bases, and 5 bases had no gene match. This CDR3 spans 14 amino acids. The CDR3 DNA reads TGCAGCGTTGATATAGGGGGCCCGAACACTGAAGCTTTCTTT. Translated, it gives CSVDIGGPNTEAFF.

The genes are TRBV9 and TRBJ2-1; D call uncertain. V was cut by 3 bases and J by 6 bases, with 4 bases left in between. Germline V CDR1 and CDR2: SGDLS, YYNGEE. The length of the CDR3 is 11 residues. CDR3 in amino acids: CASSASNEQFF. The CDR3 DNA reads TGTGCCAGCAGCGCCTCCAATGAGCAGTTCTTC.